The source of this T cell receptor beta chain is a study of CD8 T cells in Susac syndrome (dated by TCRdb to about 2019). For the study in its entirety: The study used repertoire sequencing to test whether antigen drove CD8+ T cell activation and differentiation in Susac syndrome.

Points on this clonotype: It lacks a known antigen. No base quality values were provided; no much bigger clone lies one nucleotide off.

Overall study outcomes, separate from this receptor: The number of individuals in the TCR sequencing and HLA analysis was acknowledged as relatively small.

RNA was extracted using the RNeasy kit, and roughly 0.45 to 1 microgram was reverse transcribed with random hexamers. TCR beta CDR3 regions were amplified with the immunoSEQ multiplex PCR assay covering 54 Vbeta and 13 Jbeta segments. PCR amplification bias was corrected using a synthetic template baseline for primer optimization and computational correction. As for how the authors treated the data: Reads were assigned to V, D and J genes according to IMGT and analyzed in immunoSEQ Analyzer, with only productive sequences retained. Clonality was computed as one minus Shannon entropy normalized by log2 of the number of productive unique sequences. For each patient and control, public and private clones were evaluated among the 100 most prevalent clones. A clone was defined as Susac-specific if it was absent from the healthy and MS cohorts, from 1052 published viral clones and from other ImmuneACCESS disease sequences. In-frame beta chains were kept once TCRdb had trimmed the public reads at Q25 with fastp and called clones with MiXCR. Each CDR3 protein gets just one entry, which takes the most common genes and DNA from the rows behind it. The V and J calls were not made by the authors but by TCRdb's processing. This sample is represented by roughly 200,000 distinct CDR3 sequences; more than 85% of them were singletons. The ten largest clones capture around 0.08% of the sample.

High-throughput TCR beta sequencing profiled peripheral blood CD8+ and CD4+ T cells from healthy donors, Susac syndrome patients and multiple sclerosis patients. Treatment-naive patients with stable or active relapsing-remitting disease fulfilling revised McDonald criteria were used as multiple sclerosis controls. Bulk CD8+ and CD4+ T cells were purified by magnetic negative isolation, while CD8+ TEMRA cells were enriched using FACS. Blood was collected in EDTA tubes and processed within 24 hours, with PBMCs isolated through density gradient centrifugation. PBMCs intended for TCR sequencing were cryopreserved in liquid nitrogen and thawed later in a water bath at 37 degrees C. A purity of at least 90% was achieved for sorted or isolated CD4+, CD8+ and CD8+ TEMRA cells. V and J are truncated by 7 bases and 2 bases respectively, leaving an intervening sequence of 20 bases. In the germline V gene (reference sequence), CDR1 corresponds to LNHDA and CDR2 to SQIVND. The CDR3 covers 16 residues, taking in both the cysteine and the phenylalanine. Of all the DNA, just the CDR3 is kept, 48 bases in frame from base 1.

Source material: CD4+ T cells from PBMCs. This receptor was obtained from a human donor with multiple sclerosis. The chain couples TRBV19 to TRBJ1-1; the D segment could be TRBD1, given 5 matching bases. The DNA sequence is given as TGTGCCAGTACCCATCGTGAGGGCAGGGCTAACACTGAAGCTTTCTTT. This is translated as CASTHREGRANTEAFF.